This T cell receptor (beta chain) was profiled in a study of naive and memory T cell subsets. Regarding this clonotype: The junction does not match germline at one end; this may be a read error.

The SP2 primer and nested alpha and beta constant region primers amplified ligated cDNA in four rounds. TCRdb redid the calling of the 5' RACE reads with MiXCR, one entry per CDR3 protein. Of approximately 32,000 distinct CDR3 sequences listed, over 15% are singletons. An oligonucleotide containing a UMI was ligated to the 3' end of TCR cDNA. The CDR3 runs 14 residues. Germline V gives CDR1 SGHTA, CDR2 FQGTGA. The receptor comes from a female donor in good health. V is TRBV7-3 and J is TRBJ2-1, with a possible D match to TRBD1 (6 bases). The CDR3, as DNA: TGTGCCAGCAGCTTGCCAGGGGACCACAATGAGCAGTTCTTT. Translation: CASSLPGDHNEQFF.